The 6 T cell receptor beta chains presented below share a single source sample, sequenced in a study of control samples from healthy donors and cancer patients. Method: immunoSEQ multiplex PCR; TCRdb's copy keeps in-frame clones and lacks some. The sample records approximately 100,000 clones, roughly 91% being singletons. The sample comprised blood. The receptors shown here come from a man younger than 45 in good health.

The genes are TRBV19 and TRBJ1-1; D ambiguous. Germline CDR1 LNHDA, CDR2 SQIVND (reference sequence). V was trimmed by 6 bases and J by 3 bases, leaving 17 bases between them. The CDR3 length is 15 residues. The CDR3 DNA reads as TGTGCCAGTAGGCCCAACAGTGTTTGGGACACTGAAGCTTTCTTT. Protein sequence: CASRPNSVWDTEAFF.

V usage is TRBV19 and J usage is TRBJ1-5; 7 bases map to TRBD1. CDR1 and CDR2 (germline): LNHDA, SQIVND (reference sequence). This CDR3 has 15 amino acids. With V trimmed by 5 bases and J by 6 bases, 10 bases remained unmatched. CDR3 sequence (DNA): TGTGCCAGTAGTGCGATGACAGGGTTCGGTCAGCCCCAGCATTTT. Translated: CASSAMTGFGQPQHF.

V and J are TRBV7-3 and TRBJ1-1; the D is unclear. This CDR3 contains 12 residues. CDR1 is SGHTA, CDR2 FQGTGA, per germline. Trimming cost V 3 bases and J 5 bases, with 7 bases left between them. The DNA for the CDR3 is TGTGCCAGCAGCTTTGCAATTACTGAAGCTTTCTTT. Translation gives CASSFAITEAFF.

The chain recombines TRBV5-4 with TRBJ1-2; TRBD1 might be the D (6 bases). From germline, CDR1 is SGHNT and CDR2 YYREEE (reference sequence). V lost 2 bases and J 4 bases, leaving 9 bases between the germline ends. The CDR3 has 13 amino acids. The CDR3 DNA sequence: TGTGCCAGCAGCTTACAGGGCCGCTATGGCTACACCTTC. It yields the protein CASSLQGRYGYTF.

This clone was seen only once. The chain combines TRBV27 with TRBJ2-1; D is perhaps TRBD2 (6 bases). V lost 3 bases, J lost 2 bases, and 11 bases lay in between. CDR3 length equals 15 residues. The germline V gene has CDR1 MNHEY and CDR2 SMNVEV (reference sequence). CDR3 bases: TGTGCCAGCAGTTTCGGGGGAGTCACCTACAATGAGCAGTTCTTC. Its protein product is CASSFGGVTYNEQFF.

The V gene is TRBV4-1, the J gene TRBJ2-3; 13 bases line up with TRBD2. The CDR3 covers 17 residues. Germline V gene lookup returns CDR1 MGHRA and CDR2 YSYEKL. The V segment lost 2 bases and the J segment 4 bases; nucleotides outside the gene matches: 6. The DNA of the CDR3 is TGCGCCAGCAGCCAAAACCACGGACTAGCGGGGGCAGATACGCAGTATTTT. Translated, it gives CASSQNHGLAGADTQYF.